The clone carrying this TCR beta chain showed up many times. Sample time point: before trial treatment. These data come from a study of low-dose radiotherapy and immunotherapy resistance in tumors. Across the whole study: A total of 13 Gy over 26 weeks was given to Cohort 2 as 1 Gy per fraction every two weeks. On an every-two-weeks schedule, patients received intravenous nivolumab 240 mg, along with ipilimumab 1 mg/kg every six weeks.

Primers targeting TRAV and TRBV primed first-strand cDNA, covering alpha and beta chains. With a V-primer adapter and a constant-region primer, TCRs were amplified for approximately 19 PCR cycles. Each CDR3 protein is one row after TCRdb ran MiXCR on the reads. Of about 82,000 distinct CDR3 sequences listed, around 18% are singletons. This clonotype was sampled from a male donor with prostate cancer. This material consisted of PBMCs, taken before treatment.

CDR3 DNA sequence: TGTGCCAGCAGCGCCTTTTCTAGCGGGAGCAATGAGCAGTTCTTC. Its translation: CASSAFSSGSNEQFF. The chain couples TRBV7-2 to TRBJ2-1; TRBD2 matches at 10 bases. CDR3 size: 15 residues. The V gene end was trimmed by 5 bases and the J gene end by 6 bases; junction bases not matched to a gene: 7. Germline-derived CDR1 and CDR2 are SGHTA and FQGNSA.